Described below is a single TCR beta chain sequence and its context. Its antigen is not identified. The junction shows a germline mismatch at one end, possibly a read error. Using a CD8+CD4-CCR7+CD45RA+ phenotype, naive CD8 T cells were sorted. This sample stems from a study of molecular identifiers for immune sequencing clone quantification. The overall study: RNA, taken in replicates from approximately 20,000 or 100,000 naive CD8 cells, was split five ways, with four sequenced.

Bulk libraries came from a prior protocol with listed TCR primers. TCRdb analysed the PCR reads with MiXCR anew, one entry per CDR3 protein. The sample records a few hundred thousand distinct CDR3 sequences, around 23% being singletons. The CDR3 is 16 amino acids. CDR1 MGHRA and CDR2 YSYEKL come from the germline V gene. Study-wide results and caveats: The study found clones above 20 RNA copies held over 98% of effector molecules and under 1% in naive cells.

The chain combines TRBV4-1 with TRBJ2-7, with 9 bases identical to TRBD1. Sequencing input: naive CD8+ T cells from blood, with Jurkat cell RNA spiked in. As for subset: FACS-sorted CD8+CD4-CCR7+CD45RA+ naive T cells. This TCR came from a human donor in good health. Some libraries in this study had Jurkat cell RNA spiked in. The DNA of the CDR3 is TGCACCAGCAGCCAAGAGGGGACAGGGACGTTCTACGAGCAGTACTTC. It specifies CTSSQEGTGTFYEQYF.